This paragraph covers one TCR beta chain sequence. This receptor's antigen is unknown. No clone much larger than this one lies a single base away; base qualities are absent. TCRbeta CDR3 regions were sequenced with the immunoSEQ Assay. After extraction, genomic DNA underwent amplification by bias-controlled multiplex PCR, followed by high-throughput sequencing. The original methods were these. To quantify the absolute abundance of each unique TCRbeta CDR3 region, sequences were collapsed and filtered. Usable DNA was measured by amplifying reference genes present in all nucleated cells, and TCRbeta template counts were normalized to that usable DNA to estimate T cell fraction. Repertoire TCRs were annotated as SARS-CoV-2-specific by exact matching of V gene, CDR3 amino acid sequence and J gene to a known reactive TCR set. The reference SARS-CoV-2 TCR set came from MIRA and was filtered for enrichment in COVID-19-positive ImmuneCODE repertoires, removing public or cross-reactive TCRs. Using the MIRA antigens, annotated TCRs were further analysed by specific ORF or by position within an ORF. Breadth was defined as the number of annotated unique rearrangements divided by the total number of unique productive rearrangements, and depth was defined as the summed frequency of the annotated unique rearrangements. TCR breadth was compared between groups using two-sided Wilcoxon rank-sum tests. Here the immuneACCESS table is served through TCRdb, limited to in-frame sequences with V and J called. Missing clones are a known gap in these copies; in checked studies unresolved V genes cover under half, and the rest lacks a known reason. That table gives V, J and clone size, and the DNA gave D and trimming. This sample gives about 440,000 clones in total; approximately 88% of them show up just once. The leading ten clones occupy 9.5% to 15% of the sample.

V is cut by 10 bases and J by 4 bases, and the space between the germline ends is 10 bases. The CDR3 holds 11 amino acids from the cysteine to the phenylalanine. Only the CDR3 part of the read is kept: 33 bases, read in frame from the first base. CDR1 and CDR2 (MDHEN, SYDVKM) derive from the germline V gene. The treatment or condition label corresponds to: around 19 received Ad26.COV2.S at low or high dose, single or two shots; about 5 received placebo; per-sample allocation not given. Repertoires of vaccine and placebo recipients were sequenced from samples taken on day 63 after the first injection. Between 29 July and 7 August 2020, Cohort 1b enrolled around 24 adults aged 18-55 years at one site in Boston, USA. As a vaccine, Ad26.COV2.S was a replication-incompetent adenovirus type 26 vector that expressed a prefusion-stabilized SARS-CoV-2 spike protein derived from the original Wuhan strain.

The data derive from a study of Ad26.COV2.S vaccination and SARS-CoV-2 variants (dated by TCRdb to the early 2020s). Describing the broader study: Donors in the vaccine arm were drawn from COV1001, a phase I-IIa trial of Ad26.COV2.S in healthy adults that was multicentre, randomized, double-blind and placebo-controlled. Ad26.COV2.S was given intramuscularly at 5x10^10 or 1x10^11 viral particles, as a single shot or as two shots 56 days apart. TCRbeta repertoire sequencing served as the tool for gauging how specific and how broad the SARS-CoV-2-reactive T cell receptors were following Ad26.COV2.S vaccination. The TCR-sequenced set comprised around 30 samples: around 20 Ad26.COV2.S vaccine recipients, 5 placebo recipients and 8 SARS-CoV-2 convalescent individuals. Trial participants were randomized into five groups of five, in which low-dose or high-dose Ad26.COV2.S was given once or twice, or placebo was given on both occasions. Investigators did not know the trial group allocation while performing experiments and assessing outcomes.

Overall study outcomes, separate from this receptor: Comparable non-spike TCR breadth was observed between vaccine and placebo recipients, consistent with only spike being contained in the vaccine. It was noted by the authors that total T cell responses may have been underestimated by the TCR breadth and depth analyses. The study lacked the statistical power to compare responses across vaccine doses or regimens. After vaccination, substantial breadth of spike-specific CD8+ and CD4+ T cell responses was reported. Compared with placebo recipients, Ad26.COV2.S recipients showed higher spike-specific TCR breadth (P = 0.0014).

The specimen comprised peripheral blood, sampled in a trial of Ad26.COV2.S vaccine versus placebo. This TCR came from a person aged 18-65 years who received the Ad26.COV2.S COVID-19 vaccine or a placebo. The V gene is TRBV28 and the J gene is TRBJ1-2; the D gene remains uncertain. The CDR3 region reads CATKDRYGYTF. DNA sequence: TGTGCCACCAAGGACCGCTATGGCTACACCTTC.